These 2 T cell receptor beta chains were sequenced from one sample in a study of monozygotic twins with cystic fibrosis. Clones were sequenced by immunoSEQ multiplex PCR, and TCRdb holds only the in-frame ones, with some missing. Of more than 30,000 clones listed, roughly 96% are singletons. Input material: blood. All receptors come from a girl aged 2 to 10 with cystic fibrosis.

The CDR3 coding sequence is TGTGCCTGGAGTGTTGGGGGGGGTCTAGTGGCCCAGCATTTT. It yields the protein CAWSVGGGLVAQHF. V usage is TRBV30 and J usage is TRBJ1-5; TRBD1 is a possible D gene (5 bases). The CDR3 is 14 amino acids. Germline CDR1 and CDR2: GTSNPN and SVGIG (reference sequence). The V end lost 0 bases, the J end lost 11 bases, and 17 bases lay between the germline ends.

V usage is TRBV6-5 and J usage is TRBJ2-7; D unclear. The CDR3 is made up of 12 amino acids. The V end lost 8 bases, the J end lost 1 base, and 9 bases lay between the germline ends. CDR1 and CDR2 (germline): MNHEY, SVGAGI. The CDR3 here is CASRTVSYEQYF. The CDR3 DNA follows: TGTGCCAGCCGGACGGTTTCCTACGAGCAGTACTTC.